This TCR beta chain was sequenced for a study of PD-1 blockade in classical Hodgkin lymphoma. As to this clone: Its target is unknown.

Some clones are missing from TCRdb's copy, which holds only in-frame ones; the method was immunoSEQ multiplex PCR. The sample contains more than 50,000 clones, 90% of which appear only once. CDR1 and CDR2 (germline): SGHVS, FNYEAQ. The CDR3 runs to 15 residues. Trimming shortened V by 1 base and J by 7 bases, and 14 bases separated the two germline ends. Every patient had relapsed following autologous stem cell transplantation, and cohorts differed in brentuximab vedotin exposure. Classification of best responses gave complete response, partial response or progressive disease. Broader study findings: Before treatment, TCR diversity in newly diagnosed patients was reportedly lower than in healthy donors. TCR diversity rose significantly by C4D1 in CD4+ but not CD8+ cells. Partial responders and progressors had significantly lower baseline TCR diversity.

The chain has TRBV7-6 and TRBJ2-1; D not resolved. Sequences were derived from peripheral blood mononuclear cells (PBMCs), sampled at baseline. The TCR sequence derives from a human donor with classical Hodgkin lymphoma. The CDR3 DNA reads TGTGCCAGCAGCTTAGAATGGTCGGGCGGAAATGAGCAGTTCTTC. Residues: CASSLEWSGGNEQFF.